Listed below are T cell receptor beta chains from one sample, sequenced in a study of blood T cell repertoires in COVID-19. TCRdb's table, derived via immunoSEQ multiplex PCR, lists solely in-frame clones and lacks some. This repertoire shows 35,000 to 45,000 clones, 85% to 95% found once; its top ten account for 0.3% to 0.4%. The sequencing sample was made of peripheral blood. All receptors come from a middle-aged man with COVID-19, enrolled during active disease. The CDR3 runs from the conserved cysteine through the conserved F or W. Rows give clone size only sometimes, using once, few, many, or a class for an expanded clone.

abundance,v_gene,CDR3aa
NA,TRBV27,CASSRTGVLQPQHF
NA,TRBV7-6,CASSTWNRGGYEKLFF
NA,TRBV2,CASSADRFQETQYF
NA,TRBV5-1,CASSLPGVCWGADSNQPQHF
once,TRBV5-8,CASSDPQGASGYTF
NA,TRBV4-2,CASSQAAWNRDNSPLHF
NA,TRBV6-1,CASSEVVNQPQHF
once,TRBV4-1,CASSQVRGRNEKLFF
NA,TRBV6-5,CASNIPSGSKETQYF
NA,TRBV29-1,CSVGLLAVGDTQYF
NA,TRBV7-2,CASSLAGGSRNTEAFF
NA,TRBV23-1,CASSQFWTAKAKNIQYF
NA,TRBV10-3,CAISEPHGSGANVLTF
NA,TRBV18,CASSPSKSRYNEQFF
NA,TRBV19,CASSQGQSNIYGYTF
NA,TRBV7-9,CASSSQNTGASVGYTF
NA,TRBV11-3,CASSFGTGENTEAFF
NA,TRBV30,CAWSPGDPYEQYF
NA,TRBV21-1,CASSKRGLAGGPDTGELFF
NA,TRBV29-1,CSVDRQFNTEAFF
NA,TRBV15,CATSGGQDPYEQYF
few,TRBV1,CTSHLTRGLSNQPQHF
NA,TRBV28,CASLPAGGRGEQFF
NA,TRBV5-1,CASSLPGNAAEAFF
NA,TRBV7-8,CASSSRDFYNEQFF
NA,TRBV10-2,CASLRTGNTEAFF
few,TRBV30,CAWSSLQGTDSPLHF
NA,TRBV29-1,CSVDRGRGEAFF
NA,TRBV29-1,CSVETQGPDTQYF
NA,TRBV27,CASRGQALNF
NA,TRBV3-1/TRBV3-2,CASRRTSGRAGELFF
once,TRBV6-2/TRBV6-3,CASSPGGFREKNEQFF
NA,TRBV5-6,CASSPDRGIDQPQHF
NA,TRBV13,CASSSLASTSTDTQYF
NA,TRBV18,CASSPGHPNTIYF
NA,TRBV12-3/TRBV12-4,CASSLMGAQPQHF
NA,TRBV12-5,CASAWTANTEAFF
NA,TRBV4-2,CASSRRIRDRGNTIYF
NA,TRBV12-2,CASRLGSPGLLWEQYF
once,TRBV6-5,CASPDAASGYEQYF
NA,TRBV19,CASRIVGEETQYF
NA,TRBV5-1,CASSPWSRSTDTQYF
NA,TRBV10-3,CAISESDRSPSYEQYF
once,TRBV5-8,CASSLGRGWETQYF
NA,TRBV6-2/TRBV6-3,CASSYIRGAEAFF
NA,TRBV9,CASSGTAGAEQFF
NA,TRBV7-2,CASSPPDRAVFEAFF
NA,TRBV29-1,CSVDTGAVFQETQYF
NA,TRBV3-1/TRBV3-2,CASSRDRDYEQYF
NA,TRBV27,CASSLGGARYGYTF
NA,TRBV30,CAWSRGSAYEQYF
once,TRBV21-1,CASSNGRTGGFGNQPQHF
NA,TRBV19,CASTSKGQGGQPQHF
once,TRBV7-2,CASSFARNTEAFF
NA,TRBV4-1,CASSARLEETQYF